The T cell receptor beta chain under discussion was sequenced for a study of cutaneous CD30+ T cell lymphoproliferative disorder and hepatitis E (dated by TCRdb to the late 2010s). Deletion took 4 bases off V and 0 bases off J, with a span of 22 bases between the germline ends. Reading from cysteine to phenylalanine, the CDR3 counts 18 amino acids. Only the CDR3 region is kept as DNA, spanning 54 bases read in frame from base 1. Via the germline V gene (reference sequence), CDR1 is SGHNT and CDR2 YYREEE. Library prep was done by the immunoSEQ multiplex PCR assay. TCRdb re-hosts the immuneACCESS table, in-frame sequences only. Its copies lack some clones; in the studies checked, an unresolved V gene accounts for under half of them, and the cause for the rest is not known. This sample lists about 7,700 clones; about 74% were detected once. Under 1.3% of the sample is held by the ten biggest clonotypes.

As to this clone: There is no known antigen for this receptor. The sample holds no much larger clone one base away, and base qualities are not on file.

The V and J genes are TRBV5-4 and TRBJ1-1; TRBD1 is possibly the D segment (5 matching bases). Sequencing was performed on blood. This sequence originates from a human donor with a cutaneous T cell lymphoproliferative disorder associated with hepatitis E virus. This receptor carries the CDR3 CASSIGMTGLLMNTEAFF. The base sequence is TGTGCCAGCAGCATTGGGATGACGGGACTCCTCATGAACACTGAAGCTTTCTTT.